The 8 T cell receptor beta chains presented below share a single source sample, sequenced in a study of blood T cell repertoires in COVID-19. Libraries were prepared by immunoSEQ multiplex PCR; TCRdb keeps only in-frame clonotypes and omits some of them. The repertoire holds a few hundred thousand clones, with around nine tenths as singletons. The material sequenced was PBMCs or T cells enriched from blood (not recorded which). These receptors originate from a woman in her sixties who had recovered from COVID-19.

This sequence joins TRBV5-3 and TRBJ1-6; D gene uncertain. TRBV5-3 qualifies as an ORF whose function is uncertain. The CDR3 has 12 residues. The V and J ends lost 10 bases and 6 bases respectively, with 11 bases between them. The CDR3: CAPSGFNSPLHF. CDR3 DNA sequence: TGTGCCCCATCGGGTTTTAATTCACCCCTCCACTTT.

About this clone: The sample contains more than one DNA sequence encoding this CDR3. The chain links TRBV15 to TRBJ1-2; D is undetermined. Germline V lookup: CDR1 LNHNV, CDR2 YYDKDF (reference sequence). This CDR3 has 14 residues. The ends were cut back, 2 bases at V and 1 base at J, with 8 bases in the middle. In DNA, the CDR3 is TGTGCCACCAGCAGATCAACGGGTAACTATGGCTACACCTTC. Encoded protein: CATSRSTGNYGYTF.

The chain employs TRBV5-1 and TRBJ2-7; D possibly corresponds to TRBD2 (6 bases). CDR1 is SGHRS, CDR2 YFSETQ, per germline. Trimming pared 0 bases from V and 1 base from J, leaving 8 bases between. The CDR3 totals 14 residues. In DNA, the CDR3 is TGCGCCAGCAGCTTGGAAGGAGGGTCCTACGAGCAGTACTTC. Translating it yields CASSLEGGSYEQYF.

The rearrangement uses TRBV5-1 and TRBJ2-2, with D possibly matching TRBD2 (7 bases). Trimming cost V 2 bases and J 4 bases, with 12 bases left between them. The CDR3 loop spans 15 amino acids. Germline V CDR1 and CDR2: SGHRS, YFSETQ. CDR3 region: CASSLQGGVTGELFF. The CDR3 DNA sequence: TGCGCCAGCAGCTTACAGGGAGGGGTCACCGGGGAGCTGTTTTTT.

The rearrangement uses TRBV27 and TRBJ1-2; no firm D call. V was cut by 6 bases and J by 4 bases, with 12 bases left in between. Looked up from germline, CDR1 is MNHEY and CDR2 is SMNVEV (reference sequence). The length of the CDR3 is 13 residues. The CDR3 bases are TGTGCCAGCAGCACAGACGGATTCTATGGCTACACCTTC. Translated: CASSTDGFYGYTF.

This clone appeared a few times. The rearrangement links TRBV21-1 to TRBJ1-2; whether TRBD1, the table's D call, matches the DNA was not checked. TRBV21-1 is annotated as a pseudogene. The CDR3 sequence is 15 residues long. The CDR3 loop is CASSKKHRDRYGYTF. DNA of the CDR3: TGTGCCAGCAGCAAAAAGCACAGGGATAGATATGGCTACACCTTC.

The chain joins TRBV5-4 to TRBJ1-1, with 8 bases matching TRBD1. The CDR3 runs to 15 residues. Germline V gives CDR1 SGHNT, CDR2 YYREEE (reference sequence). J lost 1 base, V lost 5 bases, and 7 bases had no gene match. CDR3 nucleotides: TGTGCCAGCAGTCCTACAGGGGGTCGGAACACTGAAGCTTTCTTT. Translated, it gives CASSPTGGRNTEAFF.

CDR3 nucleotide sequence: TGTGCCTGGAGTATGACTAGTTTTATCTCCTACAATGAGCAGTTCTTC. Its protein is CAWSMTSFISYNEQFF. V usage is TRBV30 and J usage is TRBJ2-1, with D tentatively TRBD2 (6 bases). This CDR3 has 16 residues. Trimming took 2 bases from V and 0 from J, leaving 14 bases between them. The germline CDR1 and CDR2 sequences are GTSNPN and SVGIG (reference sequence).